This is a list of T cell receptor beta chains from one sample in a study of cytomegalovirus exposure and HLA in healthy donors. Using immunoSEQ multiplex PCR, the repertoire was profiled, and TCRdb retains in-frame clones only, with some absent. The table includes a few hundred thousand clones, about 90% detected once. The sample taken for sequencing was PBMCs. These receptors were taken from a woman younger than 35 in good health and CMV-seronegative. The CDR3 runs from the conserved cysteine through the conserved F or W. Each record gives: J gene, clone size, V gene, D gene, CDR3 DNA, CDR3 protein. A D gene is named only where the DNA matches it firmly. Expanded clones are given a class, and other clones once, few, many or no size at all.

j_gene: TRBJ2-7
abundance: -
v_gene: TRBV9
d_gene: -
CDR3nt: TGTGCCAGCAGCGTAAATCCAGGGACCTACGAGCAGTACTTC
CDR3aa: CASSVNPGTYEQYF

j_gene: TRBJ2-7
abundance: -
v_gene: TRBV19
d_gene: TRBD2
CDR3nt: TGTGCCAGTAGTAGTAGCGGGAGAAACTACGAGCAGTACTTC
CDR3aa: CASSSSGRNYEQYF

j_gene: TRBJ2-5
abundance: -
v_gene: TRBV19
d_gene: -
CDR3nt: TGTGCCAGTAGTATTCAGGGAGGAGAGACCCAGTACTTC
CDR3aa: CASSIQGGETQYF

j_gene: TRBJ1-2
abundance: once
v_gene: TRBV5-1
d_gene: TRBD1
CDR3nt: TGCGCCAGCAGCTTGGCCGGGACAGGCGGATACTATGGCTACACCTTC
CDR3aa: CASSLAGTGGYYGYTF

j_gene: TRBJ2-5
abundance: -
v_gene: TRBV10-2
d_gene: TRBD2
CDR3nt: TGCGCCAGCAGTAGACTAGCGGGGGGAGGTCGGCAAGAGACCCAGTACTTC
CDR3aa: CASSRLAGGGRQETQYF

j_gene: TRBJ2-5
abundance: -
v_gene: TRBV10-1
d_gene: TRBD2
CDR3nt: TGCGCCAGCGGAAGGATACTAGCGACGCAACCCCAAGAGACCCAGTACTTC
CDR3aa: CASGRILATQPQETQYF

j_gene: TRBJ1-1
abundance: once
v_gene: TRBV6-1
d_gene: TRBD1
CDR3nt: TGTGCCAGCAGCCGGGACAGAATGAACACTGAAGCTTTCTTT
CDR3aa: CASSRDRMNTEAFF

j_gene: TRBJ2-7
abundance: -
v_gene: TRBV5-5
d_gene: TRBD1
CDR3nt: TGTGCCAGCAGCCCCCAAGGGACAGGGAACTACGAGCAGTACTTC
CDR3aa: CASSPQGTGNYEQYF

j_gene: TRBJ2-3
abundance: -
v_gene: TRBV7-8
d_gene: TRBD2
CDR3nt: TGTGCCAGCAACCTTGGGGGACTAGCGGACAGCACAGATACGCAGTATTTT
CDR3aa: CASNLGGLADSTDTQYF

j_gene: TRBJ1-1
abundance: -
v_gene: TRBV27
d_gene: -
CDR3nt: TGTGCCAGCAGTGGGGCAGACGACACTGAAGCTTTCTTT
CDR3aa: CASSGADDTEAFF